The 5 T cell receptor beta chains below were found in one sample sequenced in a study of T-cell reconstitution after alpha-beta-depleted transplantation in children listed by TCRdb under 2016. Libraries were made using PCR. These reads were obtained on an Illumina HiSeq 2500. To normalize quantification of the TCRbeta repertoire, the TCR libraries were built with molecular barcoding that relied on unique molecular identifiers. TCRdb redid the processing of the public reads, applying fastp at Q25 and MiXCR, and retained in-frame beta chains. Entries are consolidated by CDR3 protein sequence, retaining the most common genes and DNA. This sample holds approximately 980,000 distinct CDR3 sequences; roughly 29% were observed only once. Together, the top ten hold roughly 27% of the sample. The sample's treatment or condition, from its label and the paper: allogeneic hematopoietic cell transplantation with graft depleted of TCRalphabeta T cells and CD19 B cells.

Material: PBMCs, mostly from graft donor cells, obtained 360 days after TCRalphabeta/CD19-depleted stem cell transplant. The receptor source for this set is a boy younger than two who had a stem cell transplant for SCID, so the T cells may come from the graft donor.

This clonotype was counted between two and nine times. The V gene is TRBV12-3 or TRBV12-4, the J gene TRBJ2-7; the D gene could be TRBD1 or TRBD2 (5 bases each). This CDR3 has 14 residues. Deletions cut 3 bases from V and 3 bases from J, with 12 bases between. This chain's CDR3 is CASSLWDPLYEQYF. The CDR3, as DNA: TGTGCCAGCAGTTTGTGGGACCCCCTCTACGAGCAGTACTTC.

The V gene is TRBV28, the J gene TRBJ2-1; the match to TRBD1 covers 11 bases. J was trimmed by 8 bases and V by 2 bases; bases with no gene match: 5. Per the germline V gene, CDR1 is MDHEN and CDR2 is SYDVKM. The CDR3 extends over 15 amino acids. CDR3 residues: CASSLGDRGMDEQFF. DNA of the CDR3: TGTGCCAGCAGTTTAGGGGACAGGGGGATGGATGAGCAGTTCTTC.

The chain recombines TRBV30 with TRBJ1-1; D unresolved. V shed 0 bases and J shed 0 bases, with 5 bases lying between them. The CDR3 sequence is 13 residues long. Germline CDR1 is GTSNPN and CDR2 is SVGIG (reference sequence). This CDR3 is CAWSVQMNTEAFF. The CDR3 nucleotides read TGTGCCTGGAGTGTACAGATGAACACTGAAGCTTTCTTT.

This clonotype was detected a few times. This CDR3 reads CASSRQGALPGELFF. The CDR3 bases are TGTGCCAGCAGTCGACAGGGGGCGCTCCCCGGGGAGCTGTTTTTT. The rearrangement uses TRBV27 and TRBJ2-2; 10 positions match TRBD1. This CDR3 is built from 15 residues. V gave up 5 bases and J gave up 6 bases; unmatched junction bases: 6. The germline CDR1 and CDR2 sequences are MNHEY and SMNVEV (reference sequence).

The chain employs TRBV29-1 and TRBJ2-7; D is unclear. The CDR3 runs 14 residues. V gave up 1 base and J gave up 2 bases, with 12 bases separating them. From germline, CDR1 is SQVTM and CDR2 ANQGSEA. The CDR3 sequence: CSVEGVGIPYEQYF. In DNA, the CDR3 is TGCAGCGTTGAAGGGGTGGGGATCCCCTACGAGCAGTACTTC.